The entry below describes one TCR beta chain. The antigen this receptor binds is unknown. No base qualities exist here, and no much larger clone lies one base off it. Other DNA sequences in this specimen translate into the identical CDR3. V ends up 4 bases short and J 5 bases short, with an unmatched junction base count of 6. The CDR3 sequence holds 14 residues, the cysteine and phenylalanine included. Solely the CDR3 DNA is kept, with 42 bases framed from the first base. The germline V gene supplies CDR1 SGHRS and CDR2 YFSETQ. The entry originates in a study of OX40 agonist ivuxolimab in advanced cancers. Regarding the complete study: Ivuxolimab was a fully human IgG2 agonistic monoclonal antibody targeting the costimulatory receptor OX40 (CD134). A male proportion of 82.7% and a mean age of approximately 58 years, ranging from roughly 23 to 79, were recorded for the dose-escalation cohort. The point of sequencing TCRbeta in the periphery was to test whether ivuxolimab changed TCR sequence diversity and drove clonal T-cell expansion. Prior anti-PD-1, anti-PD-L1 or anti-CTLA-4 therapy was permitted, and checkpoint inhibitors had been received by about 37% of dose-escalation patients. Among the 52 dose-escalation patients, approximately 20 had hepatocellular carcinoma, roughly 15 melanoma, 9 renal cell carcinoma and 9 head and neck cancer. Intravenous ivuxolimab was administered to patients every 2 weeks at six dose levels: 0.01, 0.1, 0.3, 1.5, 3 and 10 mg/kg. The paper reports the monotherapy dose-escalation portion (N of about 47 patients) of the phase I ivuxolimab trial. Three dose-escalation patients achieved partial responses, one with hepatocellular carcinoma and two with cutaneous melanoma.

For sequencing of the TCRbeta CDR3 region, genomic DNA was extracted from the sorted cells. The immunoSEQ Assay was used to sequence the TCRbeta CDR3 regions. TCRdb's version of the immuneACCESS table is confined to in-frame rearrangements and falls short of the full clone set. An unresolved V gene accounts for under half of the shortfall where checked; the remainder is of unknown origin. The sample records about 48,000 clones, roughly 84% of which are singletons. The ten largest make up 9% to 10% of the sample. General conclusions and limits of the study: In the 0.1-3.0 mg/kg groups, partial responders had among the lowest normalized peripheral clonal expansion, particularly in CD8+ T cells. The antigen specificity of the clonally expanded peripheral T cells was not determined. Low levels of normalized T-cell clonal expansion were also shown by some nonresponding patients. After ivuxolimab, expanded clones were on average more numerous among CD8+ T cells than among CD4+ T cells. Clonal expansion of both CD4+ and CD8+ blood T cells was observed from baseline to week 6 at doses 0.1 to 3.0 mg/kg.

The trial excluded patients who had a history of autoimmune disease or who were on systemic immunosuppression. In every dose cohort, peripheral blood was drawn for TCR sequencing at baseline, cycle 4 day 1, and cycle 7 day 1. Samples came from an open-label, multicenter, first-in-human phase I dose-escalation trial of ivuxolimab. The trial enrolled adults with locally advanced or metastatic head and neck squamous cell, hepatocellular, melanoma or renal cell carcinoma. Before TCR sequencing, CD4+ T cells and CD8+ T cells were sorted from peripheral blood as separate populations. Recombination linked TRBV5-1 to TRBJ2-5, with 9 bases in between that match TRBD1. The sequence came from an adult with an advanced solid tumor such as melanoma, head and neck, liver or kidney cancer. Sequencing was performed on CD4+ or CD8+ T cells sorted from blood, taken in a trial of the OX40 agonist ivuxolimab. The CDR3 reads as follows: CASSMGQGEETQYF. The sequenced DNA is TGCGCCAGCAGCATGGGACAGGGCGAGGAGACCCAGTACTTC. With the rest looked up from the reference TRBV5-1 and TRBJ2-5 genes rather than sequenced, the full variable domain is KAGVTQTPRYLIKTRGQQVTLSCSPISGHRSVSWYQQTPGQGLQFLFEYFSETQRNKGNFPGRFSGRQFSNSRSEMNVSTLELGDSALYLCASSMGQGEETQYFGPGTRLLVL.